The 6 T cell receptor beta chains in this list originate from one sample, sequenced in a study of cytomegalovirus exposure and HLA in healthy donors. The PCR made use of 60 Vbeta and 13 Jbeta primers. Libraries were prepared by immunoSEQ multiplex PCR; TCRdb keeps only in-frame clonotypes and omits some of them. The sample records around 200,000 clones, around 76% being singletons. Sequencing was done on a sample of PBMCs. Every receptor here comes from a man aged 25 to 45 in good health and CMV-seronegative.

The V gene is TRBV19, the J gene TRBJ2-7; D is perhaps TRBD2 (5 bases). Germline loops: CDR1 LNHDA, CDR2 SQIVND (reference sequence). This CDR3 has 15 residues. Trimming took off 9 bases at V and 3 bases at J, with 21 bases between the two ends. The CDR3 here is CASRPSPISIYEQYF. The CDR3 DNA is TGTGCCAGCCGACCTAGCCCGATCAGCATCTACGAGCAGTACTTC.

CDR3: CASSSYGQGTEAFF. The CDR3 bases are TGTGCCAGCAGTTCCTATGGACAGGGGACTGAAGCTTTCTTT. This chain joins TRBV27 and TRBJ1-1; TRBD1 matches 9 bases. CDR3 length: 14 amino acids. Per germline, CDR1 MNHEY and CDR2 SMNVEV (reference sequence). V lost 4 bases and J lost 5; bases outside the gene matches: 5.

The rearrangement joins TRBV14 to TRBJ2-7; perhaps TRBD1 as D (5 bases). CDR1 is SGHDN and CDR2 is FVKESK in the germline V gene. Trimming took off 0 bases at V and 0 bases at J, with 18 bases between the two ends. The CDR3 is 18 amino acids. The DNA for the CDR3 is TGTGCCAGCAGCCAAGAAAGCGCATTAGACAGAAGCTCCTACGAGCAGTACTTC. Encoded protein: CASSQESALDRSSYEQYF.

The chain carries TRBV5-1 and TRBJ1-1, with D possibly TRBD1 on 5 matching bases. Deletions cut 4 bases from V and 1 base from J, with 11 bases between. The germline gives CDR1 SGHRS, CDR2 YFSETQ. The CDR3 is made up of 14 amino acids. The CDR3 loop reads CASSGSTGNTEAFF. CDR3 bases: TGCGCCAGCAGCGGCAGTACAGGGAACACTGAAGCTTTCTTT.

The rearrangement joins TRBV29-1 to TRBJ1-3, with D uncertain. This CDR3 contains 14 residues. CDR1 is SQVTM, CDR2 ANQGSEA, per germline. Trimming took off 2 bases at V and 2 bases at J, with 10 bases between the two ends. The CDR3 sequence is CSVEYEETGNTIYF. CDR3 coding DNA: TGCAGCGTTGAATATGAGGAAACTGGAAACACCATATATTTT.

This clone was counted a few times. The V and J genes are TRBV29-1 and TRBJ2-5; D might be TRBD2 (6 bases). The CDR3 totals 13 residues. Deletions cut 7 bases from V and 5 bases from J, with 17 bases between. Germline loops: CDR1 SQVTM, CDR2 ANQGSEA. The CDR3 reads CSAEGREWETQYF. CDR3 nucleotide sequence: TGCAGCGCCGAGGGTCGGGAGTGGGAGACCCAGTACTTC.